A selection of T cell receptor beta chains follows, all from one sample in a study of blood T cell repertoires in COVID-19. This table comes from immunoSEQ multiplex PCR, and its TCRdb copy is limited to in-frame clones, with some not included. The sample gives fewer than 80,000 clones, 70% to 90% of which show up once; approximately 19% is in the top ten. The material sequenced was peripheral blood. All receptors come from a human donor in a cohort sampled during active COVID-19. Both conserved end residues are part of each CDR3. D genes are given only for firm matches. A clone size is listed for some rows: how often the clone was seen (once, few, many), or a class if it is expanded.

D	V	J	size	DNA	CDR3
TRBD1	TRBV7-8	TRBJ2-7	.	TGTGCCAGCAGCGTCCTGGGGACAGGGGTAAAGGTTTACGAGCAGTACTTC	CASSVLGTGVKVYEQYF
TRBD1	TRBV3-1/TRBV3-2	TRBJ2-7	.	TGTGCCAGCAGCCACCGGGACAGGACTCGACCGAACGAGCAGTACTTC	CASSHRDRTRPNEQYF
TRBD2	TRBV12-5	TRBJ2-2	.	TGTGCTAGTGGTCTATGGACTAGCGGGGGGGCCGGGGAGCTGTTTTTT	CASGLWTSGGAGELFF
.	TRBV9	TRBJ1-1	.	TGTGCCAGCAGCAAATTAGACAGGCCGAACACTGAAGCTTTCTTT	CASSKLDRPNTEAFF
TRBD1	TRBV30	TRBJ2-7	.	TGTGCCTGGAGAATCGCAGGGGGCTATAAAAACGAGCAGTACTTC	CAWRIAGGYKNEQYF
TRBD1	TRBV9	TRBJ2-3	once	TGTGCCAGCAGGGCTACGACAGGGACGCTAGGGGCAGATACGCAGTATTTT	CASRATTGTLGADTQYF
TRBD1	TRBV7-9	TRBJ1-1	.	TGTGCCAGCAGCCCCAGGGACAGCCTGAACACTGAAGCTTTCTTT	CASSPRDSLNTEAFF
.	TRBV5-4	TRBJ2-7	.	TGTGCCAGCAGCTCCACTTATTCCGGTTCCTACGAGCAGTACTTC	CASSSTYSGSYEQYF
.	TRBV5-1	TRBJ2-1	.	TGCGCCAGCAGCGCCGGAGGGGGCGTTTCCTACAATGAGCAGTTCTTC	CASSAGGGVSYNEQFF
.	TRBV6-5	TRBJ1-2	.	TGTGCCAGCAGTCTCGACCCAGAGGGTTATGGCTACACCTTC	CASSLDPEGYGYTF
TRBD2	TRBV30	TRBJ2-1	.	TGTGCCAATTCCGCTAGCGGGAGGACGAGCTCCTACAATGAGCAGTTCTTC	CANSASGRTSSYNEQFF
TRBD2	TRBV30	TRBJ2-7	once	TGTGCCTTCCCTAGCGGGAACTTTGAGCAGTACTTC	CAFPSGNFEQYF
TRBD1	TRBV6-5	TRBJ1-6	.	TGTGCCAGCAGTTACGGACAGGGGTTAAGTTCACCCCTCCACTTT	CASSYGQGLSSPLHF
TRBD1	TRBV27	TRBJ1-1	once	TGTGCCAGCAGTCTACAGGGGGCCTCCACTGAAGCTTTCTTT	CASSLQGASTEAFF
TRBD1	TRBV6-1	TRBJ1-6	.	TGTGCCAGCAGTGAAGGGACAGGTCAACCAGCCCTCCACTTT	CASSEGTGQPALHF
TRBD1	TRBV28	TRBJ2-7	.	TGTGCCAGCAGCCTTGGGACAGCCAGCTCCTACGAGCAGTACTTC	CASSLGTASSYEQYF
TRBD1	TRBV4-1	TRBJ2-5	.	TGCGCCAGCAGCCAAACCCTCAGGGGGCGTGAAGAGACCCAGTACTTC	CASSQTLRGREETQYF
.	TRBV19	TRBJ1-1	.	TGTGCCAGTAGTTGGGGGGGAAGAGGGACTGAAGCTTTCTTT	CASSWGGRGTEAFF
.	TRBV27	TRBJ2-3	.	TGTGCCAGCAGTTTATCCCAACCTCCGGCAGATACGCAGTATTTT	CASSLSQPPADTQYF
.	TRBV9	TRBJ1-2	once	TGTGCCAGCAGCGTAGCATTGCGGGACAACTATGGCTACACCTTC	CASSVALRDNYGYTF
.	TRBV10-3	TRBJ2-5	.	TGTGCCATCAGTGAGTTCCGGACAGAAGAGACCCAGTACTTC	CAISEFRTEETQYF
.	TRBV4-1	TRBJ2-6	.	TGCGCCCGCAGCCAAGGGGGGGGGTCTCCCTCTGGGGCCAACGTCCTGACTTTC	CARSQGGGSPSGANVLTF
.	TRBV9	TRBJ1-3	once	TGTGCCAGCAGCGTAGCAGGTTCCTCTGGAAACACCATATATTTT	CASSVAGSSGNTIYF
.	TRBV7-9	TRBJ1-5	.	TGTGCCAGCAGCCCCTGGACAGTTAATCAGCCCCAGCATTTT	CASSPWTVNQPQHF
.	TRBV19	TRBJ1-4	.	TGTGCCAGTTCAGCCCGCGGGGCTAATGAAAAACTGTTTTTT	CASSARGANEKLFF
TRBD1	TRBV13	TRBJ1-1	.	TGTGCCAGCAGCCAAACACAGGGGGCTAGGACTGAAGCTTTCTTT	CASSQTQGARTEAFF
.	TRBV2	TRBJ2-7	.	TGTGCCAGCAGTGAAGCCAGGGTTGGGCGCGAGCAGTACTTC	CASSEARVGREQYF
TRBD1	TRBV11-2	TRBJ2-7	.	TGTGCCAGCAGCTTCCGGACAGGGGAAGAGCAGTACTTC	CASSFRTGEEQYF
TRBD1	TRBV4-1	TRBJ1-2	.	TGCGCCAGCAGCCAACAAGGGACAGGGGGCCTGTCGGACTATGGCTACACCTTC	CASSQQGTGGLSDYGYTF
TRBD2	TRBV7-6	TRBJ2-7	.	TGTGCCAGCAGCCCTTTAGGGAGGGAAGGAAACGAGCAGTACTTC	CASSPLGREGNEQYF
.	TRBV6-5	TRBJ1-2	few	TGTGCCAGCAGTTACTCGACCGGGGGCTACACCTTC	CASSYSTGGYTF
.	TRBV19	TRBJ1-5	.	TGTGCCAGTAGTCTCATCCGAGGGCAGTCAAGCAATCAGCCCCAGCATTTT	CASSLIRGQSSNQPQHF
.	TRBV18	TRBJ1-2	.	TGTGCCAGCTCACCAAGTGCCAGAAACTATGGCTACACCTTC	CASSPSARNYGYTF
.	TRBV19	TRBJ2-5	.	TGTGCCAGTAGTCCACCTGGGGGCCGGGAGACCCAGTACTTC	CASSPPGGRETQYF
.	TRBV5-6	TRBJ1-2	.	TGTGCCAGCAGCCGACCCGGGGGCTATGGCTACACCTTC	CASSRPGGYGYTF
TRBD1	TRBV7-2	TRBJ2-7	once	TGTGCCAGCAGTTCTAGGACAGGGGGCTACGAGCAGTACTTC	CASSSRTGGYEQYF
.	TRBV21-1	TRBJ2-7	once	TGTGCCAGCAGCAAACGAGGGAGCGGAGTCCCCTACGAGCAGTACTTC	CASSKRGSGVPYEQYF
TRBD2	TRBV5-6	TRBJ2-1	.	TGTGCCAGCAGCTTGGGACTAGCGTCCCCATTGGGCGTCTACAATGAGCAGTTCTTC	CASSLGLASPLGVYNEQFF
TRBD2	TRBV27	TRBJ2-1	.	TGTGCCAGCAAAGCTAGCGGGAGGGGTTACAATGAGCAGTTCTTC	CASKASGRGYNEQFF
TRBD1	TRBV6-5	TRBJ2-5	.	TGTGCCAGCAGTTACTCGTCGACAGGGGTAGAGACCCAGTACTTC	CASSYSSTGVETQYF
TRBD1	TRBV19	TRBJ2-2	.	TGTGCCAGTAGTATAGTAGGGGGCTACACCGGGGAGCTGTTTTTT	CASSIVGGYTGELFF
.	TRBV28	TRBJ2-7	.	TGTGCCAGCAGTTTGAGCACCCCGGGACTCTTTTTC	CASSLSTPGLFF
.	TRBV7-2	TRBJ1-2	.	TGTGCCAGCAGCTACGACAGGCATAACTATGGCTACACCTTC	CASSYDRHNYGYTF
.	TRBV13	TRBJ2-1	.	TGTGCCAGCAGCCGTAGAAACTACAATGAGCAGTTCTTC	CASSRRNYNEQFF
TRBD1	TRBV5-1	TRBJ2-3	.	TGCGCCAGCAGCGCCGGGACAGCCACAGATACGCAGTATTTT	CASSAGTATDTQYF
TRBD2	TRBV30	TRBJ2-1	.	TGTGCCTGGAGGAACGGGCTCGGGACTACAATGCAATATGAGCAGTTCTTC	CAWRNGLGTTMQYEQFF
TRBD2	TRBV6-5	TRBJ2-1	.	TGTGCCAGCTTGGAACTAGCGGGAGCGCGGGAGCAGTTCTTC	CASLELAGAREQFF
TRBD2	TRBV5-4	TRBJ2-1	.	TGTGCCAGCAGCTCGAGGGCTAGCGGAGGTAGGAATGAGCAGTTCTTC	CASSSRASGGRNEQFF
.	TRBV5-1	TRBJ1-1	.	TGCGCCAGCAGCTTGGCCGAGGTGGGAGGCACTGAAGCTTTCTTT	CASSLAEVGGTEAFF
TRBD1	TRBV5-1	TRBJ1-1	.	TGCGCCAGCAGCCAGCAGACAGGGGCGAACACTGAAGCTTTCTTT	CASSQQTGANTEAFF
TRBD1	TRBV24-1	TRBJ1-5	.	TGTGCCACCGGAATACCGACAGGGAGTCCCTTGGGCAATCAGCCCCAGCATTTT	CATGIPTGSPLGNQPQHF
TRBD1	TRBV10-2	TRBJ1-4	.	TGCGCCAGCAACCAGGGACAGGCAACCTCAACTAATGAAAAACTGTTTTTT	CASNQGQATSTNEKLFF
TRBD1	TRBV29-1	TRBJ2-5	once	TGCAGCGGCGGGACAGGGGGCGCAGAGACCCAGTACTTC	CSGGTGGAETQYF
.	TRBV3-1/TRBV3-2	TRBJ1-1	.	TGTGCCAGCAGTCGGACAGTGAACACTGAAGCTTTCTTT	CASSRTVNTEAFF